Here is one T cell receptor (beta chain) with its context. This sample was included in a study of blood T cell repertoires in COVID-19. Method: immunoSEQ multiplex PCR; TCRdb's copy keeps in-frame clones and lacks some. The sample lists about 69,000 clones, roughly nine tenths seen once, with around 5% in the top ten. The CDR3 has 15 amino acids. Germline V CDR1 and CDR2: LNHDA, SQIVND (reference sequence). Germline trimming cut 5 bases from V and 5 bases from J; bases unmatched to any gene: 4. This chain connects TRBV19 to TRBJ2-7, with 15 bases that match TRBD2. The sequence was collected from a woman between 18 and 29 years old with acute or convalescent COVID-19. The sample consisted of peripheral blood. CDR3 amino acids: CASSGLAGGRHEQYF. The DNA for the CDR3 is TGTGCCAGTAGTGGACTAGCGGGGGGGCGTCACGAGCAGTACTTC.